Listed below are T cell receptor beta chains from one sample, sequenced in a study of blood T cells in healthy people across ages. One entry per CDR3 protein, called by TCRdb with MiXCR from the 5' RACE reads. The sample includes around 1,100,000 distinct CDR3 sequences, 30% to 40% seen only once; the top ten take approximately 14%. The sample was blood. The receptors stem from a man aged 18-30 years in good health. The CDR3 runs from the conserved cysteine through the conserved F or W. A D gene is named only where the DNA matches it firmly. Clone size is stated in some rows and not others, as once, few, many or a class when expanded.

>TRBJ1-4|TRBD1|TRBV3-1|-
CASSQDGGQGNEKLFF
TGTGCCAGCAGCCAAGATGGAGGACAGGGTAATGAAAAACTGTTTTTT
>TRBJ1-5|TRBD1|TRBV18|few
CASSATGSNNQPQHF
TGTGCCAGCTCAGCGACAGGGTCTAACAATCAGCCCCAGCATTTT
>TRBJ1-5|-|TRBV4-3|-
CASSQDTAGNQPQHF
TGCGCCAGCAGCCAAGATACAGCGGGCAATCAGCCCCAGCATTTT
>TRBJ1-1|-|TRBV14|few
CASSQGAGKAFF
TGTGCCAGCAGCCAAGGGGCAGGGAAAGCTTTCTTT
>TRBJ2-7|-|TRBV5-6|-
CASSLEASYNEQYF
TGTGCCAGCAGCTTGGAAGCTTCCTACAATGAGCAGTACTTC
>TRBJ2-1|TRBD2|TRBV12-5|few
CASGLGTSSGGYNEQFF
TGTGCTAGTGGTTTAGGGACATCTAGCGGGGGGTACAATGAGCAGTTCTTC
>TRBJ1-1|-|TRBV4-2|once
CASSSRTYSNTEAFF
TGTGCCAGCAGCTCCCGGACCTACTCGAACACTGAAGCTTTCTTT
>TRBJ1-5|TRBD1|TRBV27|-
CASSTVDRVKGVSNQPQHF
TGTGCCAGCAGTACCGTAGACAGGGTCAAGGGAGTTAGCAATCAGCCCCAGCATTTT
>TRBJ1-5|-|TRBV7-8|few
CASSLAQKVNQPQHF
TGTGCCAGCAGCTTAGCTCAAAAAGTGAATCAGCCCCAGCATTTT
>TRBJ2-3|TRBD1|TRBV12-5|few
CASGNGTVSTGDTQYF
TGTGCTAGTGGTAACGGGACAGTCAGCACGGGAGATACGCAGTATTTT
>TRBJ1-5|-|TRBV6-2/TRBV6-3|-
CASSPSGGGPLEPQHF
TGTGCCAGCAGTCCAAGTGGGGGAGGGCCTTTGGAGCCCCAGCATTTT
>TRBJ2-3|-|TRBV27|-
CASSSDFTGTDTQYF
TGTGCCAGCAGTTCTGATTTTACGGGCACAGATACGCAGTATTTT
>TRBJ2-7|TRBD1|TRBV12-3/TRBV12-4|few
CASSQSEGAYYEQYF
TGTGCCAGCAGCCAGAGCGAGGGGGCCTACTACGAGCAGTACTTC
>TRBJ1-2|-|TRBV6-6|-
CASSSADGLGGYTF
TGTGCCAGCAGTTCAGCCGACGGTCTAGGAGGCTACACCTTC
>TRBJ1-5|-|TRBV30|-
CAWSEGQSNQPQHF
TGTGCCTGGAGTGAAGGACAGTCCAATCAGCCCCAGCATTTT
>TRBJ1-1|TRBD1|TRBV30|-
CAWSVFLTGGLTEAFF
TGTGCCTGGAGTGTATTCCTCACAGGGGGCTTGACTGAAGCTTTCTTT
>TRBJ2-1|TRBD1|TRBV27|-
CASGQVPAYNEQFF
TGTGCCAGCGGACAGGTCCCAGCCTACAATGAGCAGTTCTTC
>TRBJ1-4|-|TRBV5-1|few
CASSTTLGGGPRNEKLFF
TGCGCCAGCAGCACGACCCTGGGCGGAGGACCCCGTAATGAAAAACTGTTTTTT
>TRBJ2-4|-|TRBV24-1|few
CATSDSEVVSEQYF
TGTGCCACCAGTGATTCTGAGGTGGTATCGGAGCAGTACTTC
>TRBJ1-5|-|TRBV20-1|few
CSARGGPYSNQPQHF
TGCAGTGCTAGAGGAGGGCCATATAGCAATCAGCCCCAGCATTTT
>TRBJ2-3|-|TRBV6-6|-
CASSYASSRADTQYF
TGTGCCAGCAGTTACGCGAGTAGCCGGGCAGATACGCAGTATTTT
>TRBJ2-3|TRBD2|TRBV12-3/TRBV12-4|few
CASRGLAVLGTDTQYF
TGTGCCAGCAGGGGACTAGCGGTTTTAGGCACAGATACGCAGTATTTT
>TRBJ1-2|-|TRBV4-2|few
CASSQDLAGLDGYTF
TGTGCCAGCAGCCAAGATCTCGCAGGGTTGGATGGCTACACCTTC
>TRBJ2-3|TRBD2|TRBV11-2|-
CASSWRLADTQYF
TGTGCCAGCAGCTGGAGACTAGCGGATACGCAGTATTTT
>TRBJ2-3|-|TRBV5-1|-
CASSLAGNTQYF
TGCGCCAGCAGCTTGGCCGGAAATACGCAGTATTTT
>TRBJ2-1|-|TRBV20-1|few
CSARSSGSYNEQFF
TGCAGTGCTAGGTCGAGCGGAAGCTACAATGAGCAGTTCTTC
>TRBJ2-2|TRBD2|TRBV20-1|few
CSARDLAGDTNTGELFF
TGCAGTGCTAGAGACCTAGCGGGGGATACTAACACCGGGGAGCTGTTTTTT
>TRBJ2-1|-|TRBV20-1|few
CSVSGALGEQFF
TGCAGTGTAAGCGGCGCTCTGGGTGAGCAGTTCTTC
>TRBJ1-1|-|TRBV7-6|-
CASSLRPAGPNTEAFF
TGTGCCAGCAGCTTAAGGCCGGCGGGTCCGAACACTGAAGCTTTCTTT
>TRBJ2-5|-|TRBV4-1|once
CASSQGDHQETQYF
TGCGCCAGCAGCCAGGGGGACCACCAAGAGACCCAGTACTTC
>TRBJ1-1|-|TRBV12-3/TRBV12-4|many
CASSVNTEAFF
TGTGCCAGCAGCGTGAACACTGAAGCTTTCTTT
>TRBJ2-6|TRBD1|TRBV10-3|few
CANSPGGTGGLRAKVLTF
TGTGCCAACAGTCCCGGCGGGACAGGGGGCTTAAGGGCCAAAGTCCTGACTTTC
>TRBJ1-2|-|TRBV20-1|few
CSASRGQGDGYTF
TGCAGTGCTAGCAGGGGTCAAGGGGATGGCTACACCTTC
>TRBJ2-7|TRBD1|TRBV30|-
CAWTVDRGIGEQYF
TGTGCCTGGACTGTAGACAGGGGAATAGGCGAGCAGTACTTC
>TRBJ1-3|TRBD1|TRBV27|-
CASRQTGAVSPGNTIYF
TGTGCCAGCAGACAGACAGGGGCCGTCTCCCCTGGAAACACCATATATTTT
>TRBJ2-1|-|TRBV5-1|-
CPSSLADNEQFF
TGCCCCAGCAGCTTGGCGGACAATGAGCAGTTCTTC
>TRBJ1-4|-|TRBV15|-
CATSTTKQGTLEKLFF
TGTGCCACCAGCACAACTAAGCAGGGGACGCTGGAAAAACTGTTTTTT
>TRBJ2-3|-|TRBV20-1|-
CSARKVVITDTQYF
TGCAGTGCTAGAAAGGTTGTTATCACAGATACGCAGTATTTT
>TRBJ2-1|TRBD2|TRBV4-2|few
CASSQGTSPDEQFF
TGTGCCAGCAGCCAAGGGACTAGCCCTGATGAGCAGTTCTTC
>TRBJ2-7|-|TRBV7-9|-
CASSVSAGFYEYF
TGTGCCAGCAGCGTAAGTGCGGGATTCTACGAGTACTTC
>TRBJ2-3|-|TRBV7-9|-
CASSHDLGLTQNTQYF
TGTGCCAGCAGCCACGACCTGGGCCTAACCCAAAATACGCAGTATTTT
>TRBJ1-2|TRBD1|TRBV27|-
CASSPLDRANGYTF
TGTGCCAGCAGTCCCCTCGACAGGGCCAATGGCTACACCTTC
>TRBJ2-3|TRBD2|TRBV20-1|few
CSAARTSRSTDTQYF
TGCAGTGCTGCCCGGACTAGTCGAAGCACAGATACGCAGTATTTT
>TRBJ1-2|TRBD1|TRBV6-1|few
CASSEALRDRVGYTF
TGTGCCAGCAGTGAAGCGCTCCGGGACAGGGTTGGCTACACCTTC
>TRBJ2-3|-|TRBV5-1|few
CASSLEDNTDTQYF
TGCGCCAGCAGCTTGGAGGACAACACAGATACGCAGTATTTT
>TRBJ2-6|-|TRBV4-3|few
CASSQGMNSGANVLTF
TGCGCCAGCAGCCAAGGCATGAACTCTGGGGCCAACGTCCTGACTTTC
>TRBJ2-3|-|TRBV4-3|-
CASSQVRITDTQYF
TGCGCCAGCAGCCAAGTTCGGATCACAGATACGCAGTATTTT
>TRBJ1-2|TRBD1|TRBV6-5|few
CASRRPTGDYGYTF
TGTGCCAGCAGACGACCGACAGGGGACTATGGCTACACCTTC
>TRBJ2-3|-|TRBV27|many
CASSRDFGDTQYF
TGTGCCAGCAGTCGGGACTTTGGGGATACGCAGTATTTT
>TRBJ1-1|-|TRBV29-1|-
CSVDDGQGNTEAFF
TGCAGCGTTGACGACGGGCAGGGGAACACTGAAGCTTTCTTT
>TRBJ2-7|-|TRBV20-1|-
CSARGSKPYEQYF
TGCAGTGCTAGAGGGTCCAAGCCCTACGAGCAGTACTTC
>TRBJ1-5|TRBD1|TRBV6-2/TRBV6-3|-
CASSYSGTGERQPQHF
TGTGCCAGCAGTTACTCAGGGACAGGGGAGCGGCAGCCCCAGCATTTT